One TCR beta chain is described in this entry. Its antigen is not identified. Ophthalmopathy patients all had a Clinical Activity Score of at least 3, a NOSPECS grade of at least 4 and disease under 3 months old. Diagnoses were made from clinical symptoms, serum measures (thyroxine and TRAb), thyroid ultrasound and orbital computed tomography. The data derive from a study of T cells in Graves' hyperthyroidism and ophthalmopathy. On the study more broadly: Upon initial diagnosis and before any treatment, peripheral blood was collected. General study findings and limits: Among thyroid clonotypes expanded above 0.001, most also appeared in blood.

Amplified TCR beta CDR3 regions derived from RNA transcripts. TCR CDR3 regions were first amplified by RT-PCR with HTBI primers. TCRdb redid the calling of the multiplex PCR reads with MiXCR, one entry per CDR3 protein. This sample carries 500,000 to 600,000 distinct CDR3 sequences, 20% of them seen once, and the ten largest clones take 45% to 50%. Trimming removed 2 bases at V and 4 bases at J, with 13 bases between. CDR3 length: 16 amino acids. Germline V gene lookup returns CDR1 SGDLS and CDR2 YYNGEE. This clonotype originated in a man in his forties with Graves' ophthalmopathy. The chain joins TRBV9 to TRBJ1-6; D perhaps matches TRBD1 (5 bases). The sequenced material came from blood. CDR3 DNA: TGTGCCAGCAGCGTCGGGCAGGGAGGGTATAATTCACCCCTCCACTTT. Translating it yields CASSVGQGGYNSPLHF.